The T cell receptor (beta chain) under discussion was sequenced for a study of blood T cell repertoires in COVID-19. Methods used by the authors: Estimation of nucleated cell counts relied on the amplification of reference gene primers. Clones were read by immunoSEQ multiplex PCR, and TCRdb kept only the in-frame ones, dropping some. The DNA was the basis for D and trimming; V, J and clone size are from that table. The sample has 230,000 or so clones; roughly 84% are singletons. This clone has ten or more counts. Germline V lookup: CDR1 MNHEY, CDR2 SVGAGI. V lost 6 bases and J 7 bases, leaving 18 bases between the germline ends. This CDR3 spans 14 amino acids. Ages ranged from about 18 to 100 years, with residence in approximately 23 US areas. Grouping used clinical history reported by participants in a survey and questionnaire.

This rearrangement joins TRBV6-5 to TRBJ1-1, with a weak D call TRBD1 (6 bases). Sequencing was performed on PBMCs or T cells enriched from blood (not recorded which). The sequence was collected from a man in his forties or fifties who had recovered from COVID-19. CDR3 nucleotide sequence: TGTGCCAGCAGCCCCACGATTCCACAGGGTGAAGCTTTCTTT. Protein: CASSPTIPQGEAFF.